This T cell receptor beta chain was profiled in a study of blood T cells in healthy people across ages. Sample-barcoded 5' priming and a J-beta primer mix drove a second PCR of roughly 7 to 11 cycles. From the 5' RACE reads, TCRdb called clonotypes with MiXCR, one entry per CDR3 protein. The sample shows approximately 780,000 distinct CDR3 sequences, more than 25% of them seen only once. This clonotype has only a few counts. Germline CDR1 SEHNR, CDR2 FQNEAQ (reference sequence). V gave up 7 bases and J gave up 3 bases; unmatched junction bases: 14. This CDR3 spans 17 amino acids. These data were also reused for a study on T cells of mothers and their children.

The chain joins TRBV7-9 to TRBJ2-4; 8 positions match TRBD1. This receptor was taken from a boy between 10 and 17 years old in good health. Sequences were obtained from blood. CDR3 DNA sequence: TGTGCCAGCAACAAACGGCCTACAGGGGGTCTCAAAAACATTCAGTACTTC. This sequence encodes CASNKRPTGGLKNIQYF.